This TCR beta chain derives from a study of OX40 agonist ivuxolimab in advanced cancers. General study results and limits: Clonal expansion by week 6 occurred in CD4+ and CD8+ blood T cells (at 0.1 to 3.0 mg/kg). Among expanded peripheral T cells, antigen specificity went undetermined.

This clone was seen a handful of times. Its antigen is as yet unknown. Germline V gene sequence: CDR1 WSHSY, CDR2 SAAADI. The V end lost 6 bases, the J end lost 6 bases, and 14 bases lay between the germline ends. There are 13 residues in the CDR3. Only in-frame clones appear in the TCRdb table, and some are missing; sequencing was by immunoSEQ multiplex PCR. The repertoire holds roughly 90,000 clones, under 95% seen once, with 8% to 9.5% in the top ten. Individuals having autoimmune disease history or systemic immunosuppression were not enrolled. The sequence was collected from an adult with an advanced solid tumor such as melanoma, head and neck, liver or kidney cancer. This chain links TRBV10-2 with TRBJ1-2; tentatively, D is TRBD1 (6 bases). This material consisted of CD4+ or CD8+ T cells sorted from blood, taken in a trial of the OX40 agonist ivuxolimab. The chain's CDR3 is CASRGTYANGYTF. DNA for the CDR3: TGCGCCAGCAGGGGGACATACGCTAATGGCTACACCTTC.